These 29 T cell receptor beta chains came from one sample sequenced in a study of blood T cell repertoires in COVID-19. Sequencing was performed with immunoSEQ multiplex PCR; in TCRdb, only in-frame clones are kept and a portion is missing. The sample carries about 220,000 clones, about 86% recorded once. Sequencing used peripheral blood. The source is a woman in her twenties or thirties who had recovered from COVID-19.

This clone was counted a single time. J is TRBJ2-3 and V is TRBV25-1; TRBD2 matches at 7 bases. Germline V gene sequence: CDR1 MGHDK, CDR2 SYGVNS. This CDR3 spans 17 amino acids. With 2 bases clipped from V and 2 bases from J, the junction kept 10 bases outside the gene matches. The CDR3 coding sequence is TGTGCCAGCAGTGAACCCTGGGGAAGCGGGGCCACAGATACGCAGTATTTT. Its translation: CASSEPWGSGATDTQYF.

V gene TRBV3-1 (or the pseudogene TRBV3-2) combines with J gene TRBJ1-2, with 7 bases fitting TRBD1. The CDR3 has 14 amino acids. The germline gives CDR1 LGHDT, CDR2 YNNKEL (reference sequence). J lost 5 bases, V lost 4 bases, and 7 bases had no gene match. CDR3 coding DNA: TGTGCCAGCAGCCTACCGGGACAGAGTTATGGCTACACCTTC. This codes for CASSLPGQSYGYTF.

Ten or more counts support this clone. The chain combines TRBV5-1 with TRBJ2-1; 12 bases fit TRBD2. V gave up 2 bases and J gave up 5 bases; unmatched junction bases: 5. Looked up from germline, CDR1 is SGHRS and CDR2 is YFSETQ. This CDR3 spans 16 amino acids. CDR3 nucleotides: TGCGCCAGCAGCTTAACCGGGACTAGCGGGCACAATGAGCAGTTCTTC. Translation: CASSLTGTSGHNEQFF.

As to this clone: Because the CDR3's place on the DNA is in doubt, the DNA is left out and the CDR3 is given as listed by TCRdb. The chain uses TRBV24-1 and TRBJ2-5; the table's D gene call, TRBD1, was not cross checked with the DNA. The CDR3 is 15 residues long, counting both termini. The germline gives CDR1 KGHDR, CDR2 SFDVKD. The CDR3 loop is CATSVPGANQETQYF.

V gene TRBV7-9 combines with J gene TRBJ2-7; D is ambiguous. CDR3 length: 13 amino acids. Trimming took off 2 bases at V and 3 bases at J, with 8 bases between the two ends. The V gene's germline CDR1 is SEHNR and CDR2 FQNEAQ (reference sequence). CDR3: CASSLNADYEQYF. The CDR3 DNA reads TGTGCCAGCAGCTTAAACGCAGACTACGAGCAGTACTTC.

The rearrangement links TRBV27 to TRBJ1-2, with a tentative D call TRBD1 (5 bases). V dropped 4 bases and J dropped 4 bases, with 16 bases sitting between them. Germline V CDR1 and CDR2: MNHEY, SMNVEV (reference sequence). This CDR3 contains 15 residues. Written as DNA, the CDR3 is TGTGCCAGCAGTTCTTTACAGGACACCCTCTATGGCTACACCTTC. Protein product: CASSSLQDTLYGYTF.

The rearrangement joins TRBV7-7 to TRBJ2-2; tentatively, D is TRBD2 (5 bases). CDR3 length: 16 amino acids. Germline V lookup: CDR1 SSHAT, CDR2 FNYEAQ (reference sequence). Deletions cut 1 base from V and 0 bases from J, with 9 bases between. In DNA, the CDR3 is TGTGCCAGCAGCTTAGTCTCCGGGACGAACACCGGGGAGCTGTTTTTT. It is translated as CASSLVSGTNTGELFF.

A single count supports this clone. This chain links TRBV20-1 with TRBJ2-5; 10 bases are shared with TRBD2. The CDR3 totals 15 residues. V shed 3 bases, J shed 2 bases, and the junction held 6 bases outside the gene matches. Germline-derived CDR1 and CDR2 are DFQATT and SNEGSKA (reference sequence). Here the CDR3 DNA reads TGCAGTGCTAGTAATGGACTAGCGGTACAAGAGACCCAGTACTTC. Its translation: CSASNGLAVQETQYF.

The chain uses TRBV9 and TRBJ2-1, with TRBD1 matching over 7 bases. The CDR3 length is 15 residues. In germline, CDR1 is SGDLS, CDR2 YYNGEE. V shed 2 bases, J shed 3 bases, and the junction held 5 bases outside the gene matches. CDR3 protein: CASSVVTGNYNEQFF. For the CDR3, the DNA is TGTGCCAGCAGCGTCGTGACAGGGAACTACAATGAGCAGTTCTTC.

The chain links TRBV2 to TRBJ2-2; 15 positions agree with TRBD2. This CDR3 has 19 residues. The germline gives CDR1 SNHLY, CDR2 FYNNEI. J gave up 0 bases and V 6 bases, and 8 bases lay outside the gene matches. The CDR3 DNA follows: TGTGCCAGCAGCCAACCGGGACTAGCGGGGGGAACGAACACCGGGGAGCTGTTTTTT. Its protein product is CASSQPGLAGGTNTGELFF.

The sample holds a few counts of this clone. The chain employs TRBV9 and TRBJ1-4; TRBD1 might be the D (5 bases). The CDR3 totals 15 residues. The germline V gene has CDR1 SGDLS and CDR2 YYNGEE. Trimming stripped 4 bases from V and 7 bases from J, with 17 bases between. Written as DNA, the CDR3 is TGTGCCAGCAGCATTAGCCAAGGGAGGGGTGAAAAACTGTTTTTT. Its translation: CASSISQGRGEKLFF.

The V and J genes are TRBV5-6 and TRBJ1-2; D ambiguous. V shed 0 bases and J shed 6 bases, with 9 bases lying between them. From germline, CDR1 is SGHDT and CDR2 YYEEEE. The length of the CDR3 is 13 residues. The CDR3: CASSLGRGHGYTF. The CDR3 DNA sequence: TGTGCCAGCAGCTTGGGCAGAGGGCATGGCTACACCTTC.

The chain has TRBV5-5 and TRBJ1-4; D not certain. In germline, CDR1 is SGHKS, CDR2 YYEKEE (reference sequence). V was trimmed by 1 base and J by 5 bases, leaving 6 bases between them. The length of the CDR3 is 13 residues. This CDR3 reads CASSLPRNEKLFF. CDR3 DNA sequence: TGTGCCAGCAGCTTGCCCAGGAATGAAAAACTGTTTTTT.

The V and J genes are TRBV11-3 and TRBJ2-1; no clear D. CDR3 length equals 14 residues. Germline lookup yields CDR1 SGHNT and CDR2 YENEEA. V lost 5 bases, J lost 8 bases, and 16 bases lay in between. The CDR3 protein is CASSLRSTSDEQFF. The CDR3 DNA is TGTGCCAGCAGCCTTCGTTCTACGAGCGATGAGCAGTTCTTC.

The V and J genes are TRBV6-5 and TRBJ1-2, with D possibly being TRBD1 (6 bases). The CDR3 runs 12 residues. Trimming stripped 7 bases from V and 3 bases from J, with 9 bases between. Germline-derived CDR1 and CDR2 are MNHEY and SVGAGI. Here the CDR3 reads CASTGGYYGYTF. In DNA form, the CDR3 reads TGTGCCAGCACGGGGGGCTACTATGGCTACACCTTC.

This clone was detected a few times. J is TRBJ1-1 and V is TRBV3-1 (or the pseudogene TRBV3-2); the D gene is possibly TRBD1 (6 bases). CDR1 and CDR2 from the germline V gene are LGHDT and YNNKEL (reference sequence). V dropped 5 bases and J dropped 0 bases, with 7 bases sitting between them. The CDR3 is made up of 13 amino acids. The CDR3 DNA follows: TGTGCCAGCAGCAGGGGGATGAACACTGAAGCTTTCTTT. Encoded protein: CASSRGMNTEAFF.

The V gene is TRBV13, the J gene TRBJ2-5; 7 nucleotides match TRBD1. Germline assignment: CDR1 PRHDT and CDR2 FYEKMQ (reference sequence). Germline trimming cut 5 bases from V and 3 bases from J; bases unmatched to any gene: 18. The CDR3 extends over 18 amino acids. The CDR3 spells CASSDGTGAPGIEETQYF. The CDR3 coding sequence is TGTGCCAGCAGCGATGGCACAGGGGCCCCCGGGATCGAAGAGACCCAGTACTTC.

A few counts support this clone. The chain links TRBV2 to TRBJ2-3, with 8 bases fitting TRBD2. Germline V CDR1 and CDR2: SNHLY, FYNNEI. Trimming cost V 3 bases and J 5 bases; bases outside gene matches: 7. The CDR3 is 15 amino acids. The CDR3 is CASSDGGALEDTQYF. CDR3 coding DNA: TGTGCCAGCAGTGACGGGGGGGCTTTAGAAGATACGCAGTATTTT.

The rearrangement links TRBV7-9 to TRBJ2-6; 9 bases fit TRBD2. V shed 2 bases and J 4 bases; nucleotides not matched to a gene: 12. Germline values: CDR1 SEHNR, CDR2 FQNEAQ (reference sequence). There are 19 residues in the CDR3. CDR3 DNA: TGTGCCAGCAGCTTAAGGCGATCGACAGGGACTAGCGGGGCCAACGTCCTGACTTTC. Amino acid sequence: CASSLRRSTGTSGANVLTF.

V gene TRBV19 combines with J gene TRBJ2-2; 11 bases line up with TRBD1. The CDR3 covers 15 residues. With 7 bases clipped from V and 3 bases from J, the junction kept 4 bases outside the gene matches. Germline-derived CDR1 and CDR2 are LNHDA and SQIVND (reference sequence). The CDR3 loop reads CASTPGQGDTGELFF. CDR3 in DNA: TGTGCCAGTACCCCGGGACAGGGGGACACCGGGGAGCTGTTTTTT.

The rearrangement links TRBV4-3 to TRBJ2-7, with D maybe TRBD1 (5 bases). V dropped 0 bases and J dropped 2 bases, with 11 bases sitting between them. The CDR3 sequence is 15 residues long. Germline V CDR1 and CDR2: LGHNA, YSLEER. Written as DNA, the CDR3 is TGCGCCAGCAGCCAAGATCCCGCAGGGCCCTACGAGCAGTACTTC. This encodes CASSQDPAGPYEQYF.

V is TRBV7-2 and J is TRBJ1-2; TRBD1 matches 9 bases. After removal of 5 bases from V and 5 bases from J, the junction contained 6 bases not matched to a gene. The CDR3 totals 14 residues. CDR1 and CDR2 from the germline V gene are SGHTA and FQGNSA. The CDR3: CASSRGTGTYGYTF. For the CDR3, the DNA is TGTGCCAGCAGCCGGGGGACAGGGACATATGGCTACACCTTC.

This rearrangement joins TRBV19 to TRBJ2-5; 9 nucleotides match TRBD1. The CDR3 has 16 amino acids. The germline CDR1 and CDR2 sequences are LNHDA and SQIVND (reference sequence). V gave up 3 bases and J gave up 6 bases; unmatched junction bases: 11. The CDR3 loop reads CASSISSRGQGKTQYF. As DNA, the CDR3 is TGTGCCAGTAGTATTAGCAGTAGGGGACAGGGAAAGACCCAGTACTTC.

The CDR3, as DNA: TGCGCCAGCAGCTTGGTTGGCGGGGGCCTGGGGGAGCTGTTTTTT. It is translated as CASSLVGGGLGELFF. The rearrangement joins TRBV5-1 to TRBJ2-2; D is perhaps TRBD2 (7 bases). The germline V gene has CDR1 SGHRS and CDR2 YFSETQ. Trimming left V 0 bases short and J 8 bases short, with 14 bases between. The CDR3 is made up of 15 amino acids.

This clone occurred once. The CDR3 bases are TGTGCCAGCACCATTAACTCCGGGACAGGGATTGAGCAGTTCTTC. Amino acid sequence: CASTINSGTGIEQFF. The chain combines TRBV2 with TRBJ2-1; 9 bases line up with TRBD1. The CDR3 runs to 15 residues. Germline V CDR1 and CDR2: SNHLY, FYNNEI. J lost 9 bases, V lost 7 bases, and 13 bases had no gene match.

The chain has TRBV7-2 and TRBJ1-6; D possibly corresponds to TRBD1 (6 bases). Looked up from germline, CDR1 is SGHTA and CDR2 is FQGNSA. This CDR3 contains 17 residues. Trimming stripped 5 bases from V and 2 bases from J, with 16 bases between. This chain's CDR3 is CASSRTGLNPYNSPLHF. The CDR3 coding sequence is TGTGCCAGCAGCCGTACAGGGTTAAACCCCTATAATTCACCCCTCCACTTT.

The rearrangement links TRBV3-1 (or the pseudogene TRBV3-2) to TRBJ2-7; tentatively, D is TRBD2 (6 bases). Germline CDR1 and CDR2: LGHDT and YNNKEL (reference sequence). The V end was cut by 3 bases, the J end by 7 bases, with 13 bases between. The CDR3 runs 13 residues. CDR3: CASSHLASGEQYF. The CDR3 DNA reads as TGTGCCAGCAGCCATCTAGCGTCCGGAGAGCAGTACTTC.

This chain connects TRBV7-3 to TRBJ1-2; 7 bases match TRBD1. J was trimmed by 4 bases and V by 0 bases; bases with no gene match: 8. CDR1 and CDR2 from the germline V gene are SGHTA and FQGTGA. The CDR3 has 16 residues. CDR3 DNA sequence: TGTGCCAGCAGCTTAACAGGGGACAGTGGGGGCTATGGCTACACCTTC. Encoded protein: CASSLTGDSGGYGYTF.

This clone was picked up a small number of times. This chain joins TRBV2 and TRBJ1-2, with D perhaps TRBD1 (6 bases). The CDR3 has 14 amino acids. CDR1 is SNHLY, CDR2 FYNNEI, per germline. The V and J ends lost 6 bases and 2 bases respectively, with 13 bases between them. This CDR3 is CASRSRGTNYGYTF. The CDR3 coding sequence is TGTGCCAGCAGGTCGAGGGGGACCAACTATGGCTACACCTTC.